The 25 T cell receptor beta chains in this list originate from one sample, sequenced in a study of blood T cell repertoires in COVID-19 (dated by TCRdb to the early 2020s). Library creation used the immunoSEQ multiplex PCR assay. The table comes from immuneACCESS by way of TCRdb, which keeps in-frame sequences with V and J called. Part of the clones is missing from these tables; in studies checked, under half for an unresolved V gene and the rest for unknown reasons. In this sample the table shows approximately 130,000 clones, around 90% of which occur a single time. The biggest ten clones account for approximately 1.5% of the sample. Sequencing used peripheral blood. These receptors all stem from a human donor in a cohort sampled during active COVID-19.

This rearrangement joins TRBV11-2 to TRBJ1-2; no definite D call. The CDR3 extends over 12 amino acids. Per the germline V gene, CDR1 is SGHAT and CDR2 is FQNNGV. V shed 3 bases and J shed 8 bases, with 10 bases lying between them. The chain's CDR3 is CASSLGGQGYTF. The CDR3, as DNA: TGTGCCAGCAGCTTGGGAGGGCAGGGCTACACCTTC.

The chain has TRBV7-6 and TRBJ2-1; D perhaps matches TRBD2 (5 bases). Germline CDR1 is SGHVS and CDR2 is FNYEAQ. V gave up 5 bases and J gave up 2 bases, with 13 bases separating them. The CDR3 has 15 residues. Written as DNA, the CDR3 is TGTGCCAGCAGCAATACCGGGGAAACCTACAATGAGCAGTTCTTC. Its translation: CASSNTGETYNEQFF.

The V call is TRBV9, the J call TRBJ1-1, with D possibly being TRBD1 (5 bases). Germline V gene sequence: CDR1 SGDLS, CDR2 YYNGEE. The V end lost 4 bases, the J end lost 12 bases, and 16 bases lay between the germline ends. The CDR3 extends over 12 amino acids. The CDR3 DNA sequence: TGTGCCAGCAGCCCTTCGGGGGAGGGGTCTTTCTTT. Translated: CASSPSGEGSFF.

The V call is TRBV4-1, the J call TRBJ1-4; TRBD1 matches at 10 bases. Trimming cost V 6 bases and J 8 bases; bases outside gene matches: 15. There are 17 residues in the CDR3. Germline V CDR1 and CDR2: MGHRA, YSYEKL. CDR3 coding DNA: TGCGCCAGCAGTCCCCTAGGGACAGGGGTGAAGTGGGAAAAACTGTTTTTT. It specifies CASSPLGTGVKWEKLFF.

For the CDR3, the DNA is TGTGCCAGCAGTGAACACACATTGTCAGGGTCTGGCTACACCTTC. Encoded protein: CASSEHTLSGSGYTF. The V and J genes are TRBV6-1 and TRBJ1-2; a possible D gene is TRBD1 (5 bases). Per germline, CDR1 MNHNS and CDR2 SASEGT. The CDR3 has 15 amino acids. V lost 2 bases to trimming and J lost 7 bases, with 17 bases between them.

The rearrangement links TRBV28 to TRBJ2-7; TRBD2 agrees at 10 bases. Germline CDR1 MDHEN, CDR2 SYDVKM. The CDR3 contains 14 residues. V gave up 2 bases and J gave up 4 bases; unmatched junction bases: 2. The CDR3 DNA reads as TGTGCCAGCAGTTTAGGGACTAGCGAGTACGAGCAGTACTTC. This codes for CASSLGTSEYEQYF. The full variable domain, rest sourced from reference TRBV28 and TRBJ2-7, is DVKVTQSSRYLVKRTGEKVFLECVQDMDHENMFWYRQDPGLGLRLIYFSYDVKMKEKGDIPEGYSVSREKKERFSLILESASTNQTSMYLCASSLGTSEYEQYFGPGTRLTVT.

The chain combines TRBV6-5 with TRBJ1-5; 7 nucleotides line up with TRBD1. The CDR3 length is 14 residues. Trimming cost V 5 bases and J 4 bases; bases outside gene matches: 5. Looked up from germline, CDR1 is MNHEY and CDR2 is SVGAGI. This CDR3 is CASSPSGGNQPQHF. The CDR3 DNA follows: TGTGCCAGCAGTCCTTCAGGGGGGAATCAGCCCCAGCATTTT.

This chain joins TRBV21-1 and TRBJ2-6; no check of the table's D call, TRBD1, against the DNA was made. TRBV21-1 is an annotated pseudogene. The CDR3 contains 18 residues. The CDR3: CASSVRDRSISGANVLTF. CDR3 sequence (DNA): TGTGCCAGCAGCGTGCGGGACAGATCAATCTCTGGGGCCAACGTCCTGACTTTC.

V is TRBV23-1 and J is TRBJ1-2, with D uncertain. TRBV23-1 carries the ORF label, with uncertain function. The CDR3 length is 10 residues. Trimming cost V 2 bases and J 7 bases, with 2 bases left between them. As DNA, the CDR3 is TGCGCCAGCAGTCAACTTGGCTACACCTTC. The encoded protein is CASSQLGYTF.

The DNA of the CDR3 is TGCAGCGTTGAACTAGCGGGCTCCTACGAGCAGTACTTC. Translation: CSVELAGSYEQYF. The J gene is TRBJ2-7, the V gene TRBV29-1, with 8 bases identical to TRBD2. Germline CDR1 SQVTM, CDR2 ANQGSEA. Germline trimming cut 2 bases from V and 0 bases from J; bases unmatched to any gene: 0. The CDR3 consists of 13 residues.

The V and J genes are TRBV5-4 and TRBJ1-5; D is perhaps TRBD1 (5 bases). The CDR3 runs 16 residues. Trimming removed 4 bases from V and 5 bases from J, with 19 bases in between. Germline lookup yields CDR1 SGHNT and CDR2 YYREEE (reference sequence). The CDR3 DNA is TGTGCCAGCAGCCTGGGGGGAGGGAGGGACGATCAGCCCCAGCATTTT. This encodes CASSLGGGRDDQPQHF.

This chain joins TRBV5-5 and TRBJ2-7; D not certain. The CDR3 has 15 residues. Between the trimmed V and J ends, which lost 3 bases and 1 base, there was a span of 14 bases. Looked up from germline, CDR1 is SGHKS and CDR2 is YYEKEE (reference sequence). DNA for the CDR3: TGTGCCAGCAGCTACCTGAAAGCATCGTCCTACGAGCAGTACTTC. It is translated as CASSYLKASSYEQYF.

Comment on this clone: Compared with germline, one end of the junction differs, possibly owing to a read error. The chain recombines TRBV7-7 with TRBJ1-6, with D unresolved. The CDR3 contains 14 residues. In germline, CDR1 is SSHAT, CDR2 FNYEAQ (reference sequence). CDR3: CASSFRHLRPPLHF. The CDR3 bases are TGTGCTAGCAGCTTTCGGCACTTGAGGCCACCCCTCCACTTT.

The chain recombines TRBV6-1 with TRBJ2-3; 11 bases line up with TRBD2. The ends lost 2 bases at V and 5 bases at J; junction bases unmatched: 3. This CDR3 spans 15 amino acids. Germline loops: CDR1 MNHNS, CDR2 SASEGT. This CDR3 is CASSETSGRIDTQYF. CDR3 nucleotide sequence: TGTGCCAGCAGTGAAACTAGCGGGAGAATAGATACGCAGTATTTT.

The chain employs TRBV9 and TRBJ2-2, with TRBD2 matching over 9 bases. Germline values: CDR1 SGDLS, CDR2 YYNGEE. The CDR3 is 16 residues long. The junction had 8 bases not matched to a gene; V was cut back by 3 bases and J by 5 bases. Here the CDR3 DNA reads TGTGCCAGCAGCGCCCGCGGGGGGGCCGGTACCGGGGAGCTGTTTTTT. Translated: CASSARGGAGTGELFF.

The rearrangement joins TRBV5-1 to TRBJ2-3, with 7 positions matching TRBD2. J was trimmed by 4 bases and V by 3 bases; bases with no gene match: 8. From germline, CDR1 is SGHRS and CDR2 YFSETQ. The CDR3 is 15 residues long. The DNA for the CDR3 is TGCGCCAGCAGCTGGGGGAGGGGAACGGCAGATACGCAGTATTTT. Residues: CASSWGRGTADTQYF.

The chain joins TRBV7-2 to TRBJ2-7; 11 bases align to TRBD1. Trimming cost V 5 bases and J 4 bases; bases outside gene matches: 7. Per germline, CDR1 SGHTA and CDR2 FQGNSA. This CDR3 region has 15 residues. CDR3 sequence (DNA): TGTGCCAGCAGCCATACCGGGACAGGGGGGTACGAGCAGTACTTC. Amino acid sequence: CASSHTGTGGYEQYF.

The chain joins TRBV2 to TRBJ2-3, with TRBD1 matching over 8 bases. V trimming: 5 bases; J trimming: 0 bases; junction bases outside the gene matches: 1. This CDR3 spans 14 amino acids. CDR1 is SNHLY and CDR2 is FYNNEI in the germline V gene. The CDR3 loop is CASSRDRSTDTQYF. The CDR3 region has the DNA TGTGCCAGCAGTAGGGACAGGAGCACAGATACGCAGTATTTT.

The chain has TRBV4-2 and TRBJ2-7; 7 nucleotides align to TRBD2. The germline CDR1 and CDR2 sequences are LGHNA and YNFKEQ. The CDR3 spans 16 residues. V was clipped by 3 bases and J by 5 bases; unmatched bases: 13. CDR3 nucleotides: TGTGCCAGCAGCCACCCTGTTTGGCTAGCGGAGGACGAGCAGTACTTC. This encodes CASSHPVWLAEDEQYF.

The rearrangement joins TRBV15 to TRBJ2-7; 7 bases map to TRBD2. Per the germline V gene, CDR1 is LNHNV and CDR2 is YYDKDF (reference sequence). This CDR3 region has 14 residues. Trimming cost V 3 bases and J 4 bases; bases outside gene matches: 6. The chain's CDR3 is CATSSRDGGYEQYF. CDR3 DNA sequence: TGTGCCACCAGCAGCCGTGACGGGGGGTACGAGCAGTACTTC.

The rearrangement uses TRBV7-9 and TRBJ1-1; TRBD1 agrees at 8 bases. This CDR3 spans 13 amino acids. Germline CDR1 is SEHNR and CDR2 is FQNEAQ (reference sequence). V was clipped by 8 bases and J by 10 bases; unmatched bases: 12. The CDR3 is CASSRTGTAGAFF. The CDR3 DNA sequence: TGTGCCAGCTCGCGGACAGGGACTGCCGGAGCTTTCTTT.

The CDR3 reads CSVHTGTDYEQYF. CDR3 nucleotide sequence: TGCAGCGTTCACACCGGGACAGACTACGAGCAGTACTTC. V gene TRBV29-1 combines with J gene TRBJ2-7, with 7 bases identical to TRBD1. From germline, CDR1 is SQVTM and CDR2 ANQGSEA. This CDR3 comprises 13 residues. V lost 5 bases and J lost 3; bases outside the gene matches: 7.

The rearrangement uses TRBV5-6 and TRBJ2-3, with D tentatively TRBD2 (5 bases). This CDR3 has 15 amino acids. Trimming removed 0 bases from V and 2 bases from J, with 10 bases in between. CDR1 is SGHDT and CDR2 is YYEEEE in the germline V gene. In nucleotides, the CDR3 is TGTGCCAGCAGCTTGGTCGGCGGACTCACAGATACGCAGTATTTT. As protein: CASSLVGGLTDTQYF.

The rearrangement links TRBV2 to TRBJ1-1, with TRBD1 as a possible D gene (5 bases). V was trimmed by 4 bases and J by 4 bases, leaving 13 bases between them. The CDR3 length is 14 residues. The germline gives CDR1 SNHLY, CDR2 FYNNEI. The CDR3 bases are TGTGCCAGCAGTGTTGGACACCGGGCCACTGAAGCTTTCTTT. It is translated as CASSVGHRATEAFF.

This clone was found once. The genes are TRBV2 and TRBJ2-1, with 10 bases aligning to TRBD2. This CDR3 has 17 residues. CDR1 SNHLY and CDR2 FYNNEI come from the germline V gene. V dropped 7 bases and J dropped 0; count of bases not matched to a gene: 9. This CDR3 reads CASKARSGGGSYNEQFF. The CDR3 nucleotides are TGTGCCAGCAAGGCAAGAAGCGGGGGGGGCTCCTACAATGAGCAGTTCTTC.